This T cell receptor beta chain derives from a study of T cells in Graves' hyperthyroidism and ophthalmopathy. This clonotype was counted only a few times. Its antigen is still unknown. V shed 2 bases and J shed 2 bases, with 12 bases lying between them. The CDR3 extends over 16 amino acids. From germline, CDR1 is SGHTA and CDR2 FQGTGA. The investigators amplified TCR beta CDR3 regions from RNA transcripts. With the HTBI primer set, the TCR CDR3 went through a first round of RT-PCR. TCRdb reanalysed the multiplex PCR reads using MiXCR and keeps one entry per CDR3 protein. The sample has approximately 430,000 distinct CDR3 sequences, approximately 15% seen once. Study-level points and caveats: The blood repertoire included most of the expanded thyroid clonotypes above 0.001.

Newly diagnosed hyperthyroidism patients aged 18 to 65 years had disease lasting under 2 months. PBMCs came from 8.5 to 10 ml fresh peripheral blood. Material: blood. The sequence was obtained from a woman aged 18 to 35 with Graves' hyperthyroidism. This chain links TRBV7-3 with TRBJ2-2, with D perhaps being TRBD1 or TRBD2 (5 bases each). CDR3 sequence reads: CASSLLGGDNTGELFF. In DNA, the CDR3 is TGTGCCAGCAGCTTATTGGGTGGGGACAACACCGGGGAGCTGTTTTTT.